Presented here are 15 T cell receptor beta chains from one specimen sequenced in a study of CD8+ T cells in alopecia areata. The treatment: oral pan-JAK inhibitor, 5-10 mg twice daily. RNA was extracted and reverse transcribed into cDNA as the sequencing template. TCRdb's table, derived via immunoSEQ multiplex PCR, lists solely in-frame clones and lacks some. The table lists 120,000 or so clones, approximately 60% of them singletons, with around 6% in the top ten. Sample: CD4+ T cells sorted from blood, taken at week 4, from a patient treated with tofacitinib. All receptors come from a human donor with alopecia areata.

The chain recombines TRBV6-6 with TRBJ1-1, with TRBD1 as a possible D gene (5 bases). The CDR3 extends over 15 amino acids. The V end lost 7 bases, the J end lost 0 bases, and 15 bases lay between the germline ends. Germline CDR1 and CDR2: MNHNY and SVGAGI (reference sequence). The CDR3 region is CASNEPGLLNTEAFF. In DNA form, the CDR3 reads TGTGCCAGCAACGAACCGGGACTGTTGAACACTGAAGCTTTCTTT.

On this clone itself: Other DNA sequences in the same sample also yield this CDR3. This chain connects TRBV5-1 to TRBJ2-5; D remains unclear. From germline, CDR1 is SGHRS and CDR2 YFSETQ. Trimming cost V 0 bases and J 2 bases, with 2 bases left between them. The CDR3 covers 12 residues. The CDR3 is CASSLDQETQYF. The CDR3 DNA reads TGCGCCAGCAGCTTGGATCAAGAGACCCAGTACTTC.

V usage is TRBV5-1 and J usage is TRBJ2-3; possibly TRBD1 for D (5 bases). In germline, CDR1 is SGHRS, CDR2 YFSETQ. This CDR3 contains 13 residues. V lost 4 bases and J lost 5, with 11 bases in between. This chain's CDR3 is CASSVSGLDTQYF. In DNA form, the CDR3 reads TGCGCCAGCAGCGTCTCAGGGTTAGATACGCAGTATTTT.

This clone was observed a handful of times. The chain is built from TRBV28 and TRBJ2-7, with D perhaps matching TRBD1 (6 bases). V was cut by 2 bases and J by 3 bases, with 11 bases left in between. From germline, CDR1 is MDHEN and CDR2 SYDVKM. This CDR3 has 14 residues. The DNA for the CDR3 is TGTGCCAGCAGTTTAGTAGGACAGTACTACGAGCAGTACTTC. This codes for CASSLVGQYYEQYF.

J is TRBJ1-2 and V is TRBV9; TRBD1 matches 8 bases. This CDR3 contains 16 residues. The junction had 12 bases not matched to a gene; V was cut back by 3 bases and J by 5 bases. CDR1 is SGDLS and CDR2 is YYNGEE in the germline V gene. In DNA, the CDR3 is TGTGCCAGCAGCGCCGACCCGGACAGGGTAGGGTATGGCTACACCTTC. This codes for CASSADPDRVGYGYTF.

This clone was seen a handful of times. The V call is TRBV5-1, the J call TRBJ2-7; 10 nucleotides line up with TRBD2. CDR3 length: 15 amino acids. Losses at the gene ends were 4 bases for V and 12 bases for J; bases not matched to a gene: 16. The germline V gene has CDR1 SGHRS and CDR2 YFSETQ. The CDR3 DNA sequence: TGCGCCAGCAGCGTAAGTGGGACTAGCGCGTCTCAGCGGTACTTC. Residues: CASSVSGTSASQRYF. Full variable domain (missing parts from reference TRBV5-1 and TRBJ2-7): KAGVTQTPRYLIKTRGQQVTLSCSPISGHRSVSWYQQTPGQGLQFLFEYFSETQRNKGNFPGRFSGRQFSNSRSEMNVSTLELGDSALYLCASSVSGTSASQRYFGPGTRLTVT.

This clone was observed a handful of times. V gene TRBV30 combines with J gene TRBJ1-1; D is unresolved. V lost 4 bases and J 2 bases, leaving 11 bases between the germline ends. The CDR3 runs to 13 residues. Germline loops: CDR1 GTSNPN, CDR2 SVGIG (reference sequence). CDR3: CAWIRAVNTEAFF. The CDR3 region has the DNA TGTGCCTGGATAAGGGCGGTTAACACTGAAGCTTTCTTT.

This clone appeared a few times. J is TRBJ1-1 and V is TRBV7-9; D not certain. The CDR3 has 11 amino acids. Germline V gives CDR1 SEHNR, CDR2 FQNEAQ (reference sequence). The V end lost 7 bases, the J end lost 1 base, and 4 bases lay between the germline ends. The CDR3 is CASIQNTEAFF. CDR3 DNA: TGTGCCAGCATCCAGAACACTGAAGCTTTCTTT.

This chain connects TRBV7-2 to TRBJ1-1, with D tentatively TRBD1 (6 bases). The CDR3 totals 15 residues. V was shortened by 4 bases and J by 3 bases, with 15 bases between the two germline ends. Germline values: CDR1 SGHTA, CDR2 FQGNSA. In nucleotides, the CDR3 is TGTGCCAGCAGCTATCACAGGGTTGGGGACACTGAAGCTTTCTTT. The encoded protein is CASSYHRVGDTEAFF. Full variable domain (remainder filled in from reference TRBV7-2 and TRBJ1-1): GAGVSQSPSNKVTEKGKDVELRCDPISGHTALYWYRQSLGQGLEFLIYFQGNSAPDKSGLPSDRFSAERTGGSVSTLTIQRTQQEDSAVYLCASSYHRVGDTEAFFGQGTRLTVV.

Only a few counts were recorded for this clone. This sequence joins TRBV9 and TRBJ2-5; D gene ambiguous. The germline V and J ends were trimmed by 3 bases and 4 bases, with 10 bases remaining between them. The germline CDR1 and CDR2 sequences are SGDLS and YYNGEE. The CDR3 runs to 13 residues. The CDR3 is CASSASVGETQYF. CDR3 nucleotide sequence: TGTGCCAGCAGCGCGTCCGTAGGAGAGACCCAGTACTTC.

This clone was detected ten times or more. The J gene is TRBJ2-3, the V gene TRBV5-1, with D perhaps matching TRBD1 (5 bases). The CDR3 is 15 amino acids. Germline V gene data show CDR1 as SGHRS and CDR2 as YFSETQ. Trimming pared 0 bases from V and 2 bases from J, leaving 10 bases between. DNA for the CDR3: TGCGCCAGCAGCTTGGGGACACCTGACACAGATACGCAGTATTTT. Its translation is CASSLGTPDTDTQYF. The whole variable domain, filled in from reference TRBV5-1 and TRBJ2-3, reads KAGVTQTPRYLIKTRGQQVTLSCSPISGHRSVSWYQQTPGQGLQFLFEYFSETQRNKGNFPGRFSGRQFSNSRSEMNVSTLELGDSALYLCASSLGTPDTDTQYFGPGTRLTVL.

The genes are TRBV9 and TRBJ2-1; D is unresolved. The CDR3 is 14 amino acids. V was trimmed by 0 bases and J by 0 bases, leaving 4 bases between them. Germline V gives CDR1 SGDLS, CDR2 YYNGEE. The CDR3 loop is CASSVDSSYNEQFF. The CDR3 DNA is TGTGCCAGCAGCGTAGATAGCTCCTACAATGAGCAGTTCTTC.

The chain couples TRBV7-2 to TRBJ2-1; 10 nucleotides align to TRBD2. Germline V lookup: CDR1 SGHTA, CDR2 FQGNSA. CDR3 length: 12 amino acids. J was trimmed by 12 bases and V by 5 bases; bases with no gene match: 4. The CDR3 here is CASSRRTSGQFF. The CDR3 nucleotides read TGTGCCAGCAGCCGGCGGACTAGCGGGCAGTTCTTC.

This clone occurred a few times. The rearrangement joins TRBV5-1 to TRBJ2-5; tentatively, D is TRBD2 (6 bases). V was shortened by 3 bases and J by 4 bases, with 13 bases between the two germline ends. Germline assignment: CDR1 SGHRS and CDR2 YFSETQ. This CDR3 region has 14 residues. CDR3 nucleotide sequence: TGCGCCAGCAGCTCCCGCGGGGCGGGAGAGACCCAGTACTTC. Translation gives CASSSRGAGETQYF.

This clone occurred once. An end of the junction differs from the germline gene, which may be a read error. The chain employs TRBV5-1 and TRBJ2-5; no reliable D call. The CDR3 sequence is 13 residues long. CDR1 and CDR2 from the germline V gene are SGHRS and YFSETQ. CDR3 loop: CTSSLGLQETQYF. For the CDR3, the DNA is TGCACCAGCAGCTTGGGATTACAAGAGACCCAGTACTTC.